This passage covers 23 T cell receptor beta chains from one sample sequenced in a study of OX40 agonist ivuxolimab in advanced cancers. TCRdb's copy holds only in-frame clones and misses some; the assay was immunoSEQ multiplex PCR. The sample records tens of thousands of clones, about 85% being singletons. The input for sequencing was CD4+ or CD8+ T cells sorted from blood, taken in a trial of the OX40 agonist ivuxolimab. Receptors were obtained from an adult with an advanced solid tumor such as melanoma, head and neck, liver or kidney cancer.

The rearrangement joins TRBV28 to TRBJ2-1, with 7 bases aligning to TRBD2. J lost 8 bases, V lost 7 bases, and 5 bases had no gene match. The CDR3 extends over 12 amino acids. The germline CDR1 and CDR2 sequences are MDHEN and SYDVKM. The CDR3 protein is CASTWGGDEQFF. DNA of the CDR3: TGTGCCAGCACTTGGGGGGGTGATGAGCAGTTCTTC.

This clone was found a few times. This chain links TRBV7-9 with TRBJ1-2; D remains unclear. Germline V CDR1 and CDR2: SEHNR, FQNEAQ (reference sequence). The CDR3 consists of 12 residues. Between the trimmed V and J ends, which lost 0 bases and 10 bases, there was a span of 9 bases. CDR3 DNA sequence: TGTGCCAGCAGCTTAGCAGGGATTGACTACACCTTC. This translates into CASSLAGIDYTF.

The CDR3 loop is CASSMQVGARTDTQYF. In DNA, the CDR3 is TGTGCCAGTAGTATGCAGGTGGGGGCGCGGACAGATACGCAGTATTTT. The chain is built from TRBV19 and TRBJ2-3; perhaps TRBD1 as D (6 bases). This CDR3 comprises 16 residues. Germline loops: CDR1 LNHDA, CDR2 SQIVND (reference sequence). V gave up 3 bases and J gave up 3 bases, with 16 bases separating them.

The chain carries TRBV30 and TRBJ2-3, with 9 bases aligning to TRBD2. The CDR3 has 14 amino acids. Germline V gives CDR1 GTSNPN, CDR2 SVGIG (reference sequence). J lost 3 bases, V lost 7 bases, and 8 bases had no gene match. CDR3 sequence (DNA): TGTGCCTTTACGTTAGCGGGAGCGACAGATACGCAGTATTTT. Translating it yields CAFTLAGATDTQYF.

This sequence joins TRBV19 and TRBJ1-3, with D perhaps matching TRBD1 (6 bases). Germline CDR1 LNHDA, CDR2 SQIVND (reference sequence). The V gene lost 8 bases and the J gene lost 4 bases, with 15 bases spanning the gap. This CDR3 spans 14 amino acids. The CDR3: CASSSGASGNTIYF. CDR3 sequence (DNA): TGTGCCAGTTCTTCAGGGGCGTCCGGAAACACCATATATTTT.

The CDR3 region has the DNA TGTGCCAGCAGTGCTGGACAACCAGGGGAGCTGTTTTTT. It codes for CASSAGQPGELFF. The chain combines TRBV2 with TRBJ2-2; TRBD1 is a possible D gene (5 bases). This CDR3 is 13 amino acids long. Trimming stripped 4 bases from V and 8 bases from J, with 11 bases between. Germline values: CDR1 SNHLY, CDR2 FYNNEI.

The V call is TRBV6-5, the J call TRBJ2-5, with D possibly matching TRBD1 (5 bases). V was shortened by 2 bases and J by 1 base, with 11 bases between the two germline ends. Germline CDR1 is MNHEY and CDR2 is SVGAGI. The CDR3 spans 15 residues. The CDR3 nucleotides read TGTGCCAGCAGTTACAGACAGTTTATCCAAGAGACCCAGTACTTC. Amino acids: CASSYRQFIQETQYF.

This clone was picked up one time. The chain couples TRBV14 to TRBJ2-7, with D hard to call. CDR1 and CDR2 from the germline V gene are SGHDN and FVKESK. This CDR3 has 11 amino acids. V shed 4 bases and J shed 5 bases, with 6 bases lying between them. The CDR3 coding sequence is TGTGCCAGCAGCCCCGGACACGAGCAGTACTTC. Its protein product is CASSPGHEQYF.

The chain couples TRBV7-8 to TRBJ2-5; the D gene is possibly TRBD1 (5 bases). CDR1 is SGHVS and CDR2 is FQNEAQ in the germline V gene. The CDR3 runs to 14 residues. Trimming cost V 5 bases and J 5 bases, with 15 bases left between them. In DNA form, the CDR3 reads TGTGCCAGCAGCCCCTTTGCAGGGCGGGAGACCCAGTACTTC. Amino acid sequence: CASSPFAGRETQYF.

The DNA for the CDR3 is TGTGCCAGCAGTTTATATGGGGGCGAGCAGTACTTC. Amino acids: CASSLYGGEQYF. The V and J genes are TRBV28 and TRBJ2-7, with D perhaps matching TRBD1 or TRBD2 (5 bases each). The germline V gene has CDR1 MDHEN and CDR2 SYDVKM. V lost 1 base, J lost 6 bases, and 7 bases lay in between. The CDR3 is 12 amino acids.

CDR3 amino acids: CASSPSLEIGELFF. The CDR3 region has the DNA TGTGCCAGCAGCCCCTCCCTGGAGATCGGGGAGCTGTTTTTT. The chain carries TRBV11-2 and TRBJ2-2; D unclear. The CDR3 totals 14 residues. Per the germline V gene, CDR1 is SGHAT and CDR2 is FQNNGV. V was cut by 5 bases and J by 7 bases, with 14 bases left in between.

The CDR3 sequence is CASSLDRRNYGYTF. CDR3 in DNA: TGTGCCAGCAGCTTAGACAGGCGGAACTATGGCTACACCTTC. V and J are TRBV7-9 and TRBJ1-2; a possible D gene is TRBD1 (5 bases). Germline V gene data show CDR1 as SEHNR and CDR2 as FQNEAQ (reference sequence). V was clipped by 1 base and J by 2 bases, with 8 bases between them. The CDR3 length is 14 residues.

In DNA, the CDR3 is TGTGCCAGCAGCCCGGTGGGACAGATACAAGAGACCCAGTACTTC. It codes for CASSPVGQIQETQYF. The chain links TRBV5-6 to TRBJ2-5, with TRBD1 matching over 7 bases. CDR3 size: 15 residues. The V segment lost 4 bases and the J segment 2 bases; nucleotides outside the gene matches: 8. Germline V gene data show CDR1 as SGHDT and CDR2 as YYEEEE. Based on the CDR3 plus reference TRBV5-6 and TRBJ2-5, the full variable domain is DAGVTQSPTHLIKTRGQQVTLRCSPKSGHDTVSWYQQALGQGPQFIFQYYEEEERQRGNFPDRFSGHQFPNYSSELNVNALLLGDSALYLCASSPVGQIQETQYFGPGTRLLVL.

V and J are TRBV28 and TRBJ1-2; tentatively, D is TRBD1 (5 bases). CDR1 and CDR2 (germline): MDHEN, SYDVKM. V was pared by 6 bases and J by 5 bases, with 16 bases between. The CDR3 runs 14 residues. The CDR3 nucleotides are TGTGCCAGCAGCGAACCAGGGTTCACTTATGGCTACACCTTC. Translating gives CASSEPGFTYGYTF.

The chain recombines TRBV6-1 with TRBJ2-5, with TRBD1 matching over 9 bases. V lost 6 bases, J lost 4 bases, and 9 bases stayed unmatched. Germline V lookup: CDR1 MNHNS, CDR2 SASEGT. There are 15 residues in the CDR3. CDR3 sequence: CASRSPGQGRETQYF. In DNA form, the CDR3 reads TGTGCCAGCAGGAGTCCGGGACAGGGTAGAGAGACCCAGTACTTC.

This sequence joins TRBV5-4 and TRBJ1-2; D is unresolved. V was pared by 0 bases and J by 4 bases, with 10 bases between. The germline gives CDR1 SGHNT, CDR2 YYREEE (reference sequence). The CDR3 contains 14 residues. This CDR3 is CASSLVSPSYGYTF. The CDR3 region has the DNA TGTGCCAGCAGCTTGGTCAGTCCCTCCTATGGCTACACCTTC.

This clone was found once. The chain employs TRBV9 and TRBJ2-7, with D maybe TRBD1 (5 bases). With 0 bases removed from V and 0 bases from J, the gap between germline ends came to 13 bases. CDR1 and CDR2 (germline): SGDLS, YYNGEE. The CDR3 sequence is 16 residues long. The CDR3 coding sequence is TGTGCCAGCAGCGTAGCTGGGGCCGCGAGCTCCTACGAGCAGTACTTC. This translates into CASSVAGAASSYEQYF.

The V call is TRBV2, the J call TRBJ2-1; 8 nucleotides agree with TRBD1. The CDR3 length is 15 residues. Germline trimming cut 8 bases from V and 1 base from J; bases unmatched to any gene: 7. Germline loops: CDR1 SNHLY, CDR2 FYNNEI. The CDR3 loop is CASFLDRDSYNEQFF. The CDR3 coding sequence is TGTGCCAGCTTCTTGGACAGGGATTCCTACAATGAGCAGTTCTTC.

J is TRBJ1-6 and V is TRBV28; weak D call: TRBD1 (5 bases). The CDR3 has 15 residues. With 6 bases removed from V and 9 bases from J, the gap between germline ends came to 18 bases. Per the germline V gene, CDR1 is MDHEN and CDR2 is SYDVKM. DNA for the CDR3: TGTGCCAGCAGACCTGGGGGTCCGGATTTTTCACCCCTCCACTTT. Translating it yields CASRPGGPDFSPLHF. The full variable domain, rest sourced from reference TRBV28 and TRBJ1-6, is DVKVTQSSRYLVKRTGEKVFLECVQDMDHENMFWYRQDPGLGLRLIYFSYDVKMKEKGDIPEGYSVSREKKERFSLILESASTNQTSMYLCASRPGGPDFSPLHFGNGTRLTVT.

The V gene is TRBV7-6, the J gene TRBJ2-1; no reliable D call. CDR3 size: 13 residues. V lost 1 base and J 9 bases, leaving 10 bases between the germline ends. Germline lookup yields CDR1 SGHVS and CDR2 FNYEAQ. CDR3 coding DNA: TGTGCCAGCAGCTTAGTCCCAGATTCTGAGCAGTTCTTC. Amino acids: CASSLVPDSEQFF. The variable domain in full, completed from reference TRBV7-6 and TRBJ2-1, reads GAGVSQSPRYKVTKRGQDVALRCDPISGHVSLYWYRQALGQGPEFLTYFNYEAQQDKSGLPNDRFSAERPEGSISTLTIQRTEQRDSAMYRCASSLVPDSEQFFGPGTRLTVL.

For the CDR3, the DNA is TGTGCCAGCAGCAGGACCGAAACTTCACCCCTCCACTTT. Its translation: CASSRTETSPLHF. The chain combines TRBV6-6 with TRBJ1-6; D gene unclear. The CDR3 has 13 amino acids. The germline V gene has CDR1 MNHNY and CDR2 SVGAGI (reference sequence). Trimming pared 6 bases from V and 9 bases from J, leaving 12 bases between.

The V call is TRBV18, the J call TRBJ1-1; TRBD1 matches 8 bases. The length of the CDR3 is 15 residues. Losses at the gene ends were 4 bases for V and 2 bases for J; bases not matched to a gene: 6. Germline V gives CDR1 KGHSH, CDR2 LQKENI. The CDR3 sequence: CASSHRTGRNTEAFF. CDR3 DNA: TGTGCCAGCTCACATAGGACAGGGCGAAACACTGAAGCTTTCTTT. Filled out from reference TRBV18 and TRBJ1-1, the complete variable domain reads NAGVMQNPRHLVRRRGQEARLRCSPMKGHSHVYWYRQLPEEGLKFMVYLQKENIIDESGMPKERFSAEFPKEGPSILRIQQVVRGDSAAYFCASSHRTGRNTEAFFGQGTRLTVV.

The chain links TRBV5-1 to TRBJ1-1; no reliable D call. CDR3 length: 14 residues. Germline V gene lookup returns CDR1 SGHRS and CDR2 YFSETQ. Trimming took off 3 bases at V and 4 bases at J, with 13 bases between the two ends. The CDR3 bases are TGCGCCAGCAGCTGGGGTAGGGAGGGCACTGAAGCTTTCTTT. Residues: CASSWGREGTEAFF.